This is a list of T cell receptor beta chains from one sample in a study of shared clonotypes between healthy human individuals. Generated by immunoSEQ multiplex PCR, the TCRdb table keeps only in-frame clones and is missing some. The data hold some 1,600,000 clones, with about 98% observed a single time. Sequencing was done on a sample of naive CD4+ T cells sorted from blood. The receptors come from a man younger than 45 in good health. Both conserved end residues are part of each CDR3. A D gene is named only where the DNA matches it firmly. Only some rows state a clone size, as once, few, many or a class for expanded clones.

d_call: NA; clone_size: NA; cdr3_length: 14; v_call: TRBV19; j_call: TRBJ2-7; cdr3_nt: TGTGCCAGTAGCTCACAGGGTGGGTCCTACGAGCAGTACTTC; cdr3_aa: CASSSQGGSYEQYF
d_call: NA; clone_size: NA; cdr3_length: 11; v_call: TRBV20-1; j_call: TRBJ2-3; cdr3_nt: TGCAGTGTGCAGACCACAGATACGCAGTATTTT; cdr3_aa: CSVQTTDTQYF
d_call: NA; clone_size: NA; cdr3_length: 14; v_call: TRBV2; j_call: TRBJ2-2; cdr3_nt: TGTGCCAGCAGTATCGACTCAGACACCGGGGAGCTGTTTTTT; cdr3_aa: CASSIDSDTGELFF
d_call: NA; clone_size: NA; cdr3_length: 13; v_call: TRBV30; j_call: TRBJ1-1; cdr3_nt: TGTGCCTGGAGTGAAAGCAGGTTCACTGAAGCTTTCTTT; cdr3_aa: CAWSESRFTEAFF
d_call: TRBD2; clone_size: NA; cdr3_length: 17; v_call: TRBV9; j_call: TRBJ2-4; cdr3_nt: TGTGCCAGCAGCGCCGTTGGGGTAGCGGGAGCCAAAAACATTCAGTACTTC; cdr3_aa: CASSAVGVAGAKNIQYF
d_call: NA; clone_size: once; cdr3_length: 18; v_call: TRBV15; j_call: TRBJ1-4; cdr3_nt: TGTGCCACCAGCAGAGATCTAGGGGCGTACGGACCTAATGAAAAACTGTTTTTT; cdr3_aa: CATSRDLGAYGPNEKLFF
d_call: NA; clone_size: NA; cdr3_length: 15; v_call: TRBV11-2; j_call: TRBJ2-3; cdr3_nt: TGTGCCAGCAGCTTCGGTGGGTGGGGCACAGATACGCAGTATTTT; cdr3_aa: CASSFGGWGTDTQYF
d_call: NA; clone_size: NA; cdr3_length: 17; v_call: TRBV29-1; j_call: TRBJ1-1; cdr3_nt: TGCAGCGTTGATGATTGGAACCTCCGCCCCTTGAACACTGAAGCTTTCTTT; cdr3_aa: CSVDDWNLRPLNTEAFF
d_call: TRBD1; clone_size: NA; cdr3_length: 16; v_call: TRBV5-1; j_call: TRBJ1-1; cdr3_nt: TGCGCCAGCAGCGTGGGGACAGGGGTGATGAACACTGAAGCTTTCTTT; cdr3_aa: CASSVGTGVMNTEAFF
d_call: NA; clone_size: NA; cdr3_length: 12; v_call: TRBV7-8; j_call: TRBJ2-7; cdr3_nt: TGTGCCAGCAGGATGGGGGTCTACGAGCAGTACTTC; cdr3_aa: CASRMGVYEQYF
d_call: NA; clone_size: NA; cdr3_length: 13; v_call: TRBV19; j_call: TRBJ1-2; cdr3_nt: TGTGCCAGTACCGTCCAGGGTAACTATGGCTACACCTTC; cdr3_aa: CASTVQGNYGYTF
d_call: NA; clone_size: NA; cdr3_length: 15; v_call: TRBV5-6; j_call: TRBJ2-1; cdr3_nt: TGTGCCAGCAGCAGTTCAGGGTTGGGCTACAATGAGCAGTTCTTC; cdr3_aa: CASSSSGLGYNEQFF
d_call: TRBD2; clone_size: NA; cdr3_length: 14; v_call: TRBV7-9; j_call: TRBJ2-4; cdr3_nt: TGTGCCAGCAGCTTAGAAACTAGCGGAAGGATTCAGTACTTC; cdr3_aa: CASSLETSGRIQYF
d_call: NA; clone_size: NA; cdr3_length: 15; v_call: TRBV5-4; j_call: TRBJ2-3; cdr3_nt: TGTGCCAGCAGCTTGGGACAGGCTAGCACAGATACGCAGTATTTT; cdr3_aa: CASSLGQASTDTQYF
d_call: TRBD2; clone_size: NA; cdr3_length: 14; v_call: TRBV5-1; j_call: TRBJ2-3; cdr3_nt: TGCGCCAGCAGCTCAGCGGGAGTCTCAGATACGCAGTATTTT; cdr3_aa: CASSSAGVSDTQYF
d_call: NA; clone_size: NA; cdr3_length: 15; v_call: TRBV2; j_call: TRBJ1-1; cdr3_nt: TGTGCCAGCAGTGAAGTGAAGAGGGTGAACACTGAAGCTTTCTTT; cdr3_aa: CASSEVKRVNTEAFF
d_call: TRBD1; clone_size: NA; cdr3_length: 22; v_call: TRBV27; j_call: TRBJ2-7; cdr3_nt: TGTGCCAGCAGTTTATCGATAGGAGATACAGGGGGCGCGAGGGTGCGTACCTACGAGCAGTACTTC; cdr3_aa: CASSLSIGDTGGARVRTYEQYF
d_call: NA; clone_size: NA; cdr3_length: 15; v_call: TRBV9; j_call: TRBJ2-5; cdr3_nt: TGTGCCAGCAGCGTAGCTCCCCAGAATTCTGAGACCCAGTACTTC; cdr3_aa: CASSVAPQNSETQYF
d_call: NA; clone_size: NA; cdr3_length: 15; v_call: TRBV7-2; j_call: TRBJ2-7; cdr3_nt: TGTGCCAGCAGCACCCGACGACGGGGGACGGGGGAGCAGTACTTC; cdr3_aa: CASSTRRRGTGEQYF
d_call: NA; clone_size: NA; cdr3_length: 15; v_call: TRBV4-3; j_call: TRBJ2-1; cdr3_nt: TGCGCCAGCAGCCAAGCCCTGGGGCCCTACAATGAGCAGTTCTTC; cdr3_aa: CASSQALGPYNEQFF
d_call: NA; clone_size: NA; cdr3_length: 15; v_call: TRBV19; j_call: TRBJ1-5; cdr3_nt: TGTGCCAGTAGTCGGGGCAGCAGTAGCAATCAGCCCCAGCATTTT; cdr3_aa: CASSRGSSSNQPQHF
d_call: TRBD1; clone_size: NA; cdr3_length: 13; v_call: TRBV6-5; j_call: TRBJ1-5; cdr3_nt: TGTGCCAGCAGTTCGACAGGGAATCAGCCCCAGCATTTT; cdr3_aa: CASSSTGNQPQHF
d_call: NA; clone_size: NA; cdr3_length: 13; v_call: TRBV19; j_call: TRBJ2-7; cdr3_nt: TGTGCCAGTAGTAATCAGGGATCGGCCGAGCAGTACTTC; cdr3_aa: CASSNQGSAEQYF
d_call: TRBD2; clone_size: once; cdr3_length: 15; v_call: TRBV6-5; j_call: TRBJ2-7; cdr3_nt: TGTGCCAGCAGTTCCTTCGGGACTAGCGGAGCCGAGCAGTACTTC; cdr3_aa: CASSSFGTSGAEQYF
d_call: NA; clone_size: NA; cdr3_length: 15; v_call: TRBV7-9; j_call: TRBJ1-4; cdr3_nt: TGTGCCAGCAGCCTCGGCAGGGCCCACTATGAAAAACTGTTTTTT; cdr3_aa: CASSLGRAHYEKLFF
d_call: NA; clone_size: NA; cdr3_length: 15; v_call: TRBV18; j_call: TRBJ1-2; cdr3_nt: TGTGCCAGCTCACCTTCGACCCTCGGAGACTATGGCTACACCTTC; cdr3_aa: CASSPSTLGDYGYTF
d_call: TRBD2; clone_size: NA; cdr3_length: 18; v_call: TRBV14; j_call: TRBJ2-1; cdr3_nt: TGTGCCAGCAGCCAAGTACTAGCGGGAGGGCCTGCCTACAATGAGCAGTTCTTC; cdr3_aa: CASSQVLAGGPAYNEQFF
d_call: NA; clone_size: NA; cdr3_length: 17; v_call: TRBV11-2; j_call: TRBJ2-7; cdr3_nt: TGTGCCAGCAGCTTAGATCGGGGCATCGGAGGCTCCTACGAGCAGTACTTC; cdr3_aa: CASSLDRGIGGSYEQYF
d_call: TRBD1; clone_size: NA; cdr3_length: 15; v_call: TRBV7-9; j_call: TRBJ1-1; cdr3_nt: TGTGCCAGCAGCTTTGACCATGACAGGGCCACTGAAGCTTTCTTT; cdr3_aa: CASSFDHDRATEAFF
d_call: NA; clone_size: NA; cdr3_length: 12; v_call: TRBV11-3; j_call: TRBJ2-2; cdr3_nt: TGTGCCAGCAGCCACGTCTCCGGGGAGCTGTTTTTT; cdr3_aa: CASSHVSGELFF
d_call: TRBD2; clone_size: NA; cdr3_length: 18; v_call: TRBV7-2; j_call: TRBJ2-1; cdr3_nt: TGTGCCAGCAGCTTATTCTTAGCGGGAGGAGGTTTTCTAAATGAGCAGTTCTTC; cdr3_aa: CASSLFLAGGGFLNEQFF
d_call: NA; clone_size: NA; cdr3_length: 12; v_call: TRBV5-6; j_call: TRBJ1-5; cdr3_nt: TGTGCCAGCAGCGTTTTTAGTCAGCCCCAGCATTTT; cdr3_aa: CASSVFSQPQHF